This is a list of T cell receptor beta chains from one sample in a study of CD8 T cells in Susac syndrome. TCRdb itself ran the immunoSEQ multiplex PCR reads through MiXCR, one entry per CDR3 protein. This repertoire shows about 150,000 distinct CDR3 sequences, nearly 97% found once; its top ten account for 0.15%. Sequencing was performed on CD8+ T cells from PBMCs. Source of these receptors: a human donor with multiple sclerosis. CDR3s include the opening cysteine and the closing phenylalanine or tryptophan. The D gene is left open where the match is weak. The listing skips clone size in some rows; elsewhere it reads once, few, many or a size class.

NA TRBJ1-2 NA TRBV3-1 TGTGCCAGCAGCCAAGATGAGGCCGATATTTGGTATGGCTACACCTTC CASSQDEADIWYGYTF
TRBD1 TRBJ2-5 NA TRBV29-1 TGCAGCGTTGAAGGGACAGGCCAAGAGACCCAGTACTTC CSVEGTGQETQYF
TRBD2 TRBJ2-7 NA TRBV9 TGTGCCAGCAGCGTAGCTAGTAGCGGGGCCTTCTCCTACGAGCAGTACTTC CASSVASSGAFSYEQYF
NA TRBJ2-1 NA TRBV27 TGTGCCACTTCGTCCTTGGTTACCTCCTACAATGAGCAGTTCTTC CATSSLVTSYNEQFF
NA TRBJ2-1 NA TRBV7-9 TGTGCCAGCAGCTTAGCGTCGAGTGGGGATGAGCAGTTCTTC CASSLASSGDEQFF
NA TRBJ2-5 NA TRBV13 TGTGCCAGCAGCTTAGACCCGACAACAAACCAAGAGACCCAGTACTTC CASSLDPTTNQETQYF
NA TRBJ2-5 NA TRBV7-9 TGTGCCAGCAGCCCGGACCACGGGGGATCTATCGGAGAGACCCAGTACTTC CASSPDHGGSIGETQYF
TRBD1 TRBJ2-7 NA TRBV6-1 TGTGCCAGCAGTGAAACGGGACAGGTCGAGCAGTACTTC CASSETGQVEQYF
NA TRBJ1-3 NA TRBV27 TGTGCCAGCAGCCCATCGTTTGGGAGCTCTGGAAACACCATATATTTT CASSPSFGSSGNTIYF
NA TRBJ2-1 NA TRBV9 TGTGCCAGCAGCGTTGGAATCTACAATGAGCAGTTCTTC CASSVGIYNEQFF
NA TRBJ2-1 once TRBV19 TGTGCCAGTAGTCTCGACGCCTACAATGAGCAGTTCTTC CASSLDAYNEQFF
NA TRBJ1-1 NA TRBV30 TGTGCCTGGAGGAACCTACAGGGAATCGTAGGTGAAGCTTTCTTT CAWRNLQGIVGEAFF
NA TRBJ1-1 once TRBV29-1 TGCAGCGTTGCCTTGGGACGGTTGAACACTGAAGCTTTCTTT CSVALGRLNTEAFF
TRBD2 TRBJ2-1 NA TRBV30 TGTGCCTGGAGTGTACACAGCGGGGGGGAGCAGTTCTTC CAWSVHSGGEQFF
TRBD1 TRBJ2-2 NA TRBV3-1 TGTGCCAGCAGGGGGACAGGGGAGAACACCGGGGAGCTGTTTTTT CASRGTGENTGELFF
TRBD1 TRBJ2-1 NA TRBV6-5 TGTGCCAGCAGTTCCGCGGGACAGGCGACCAATGAGCAGTTCTTC CASSSAGQATNEQFF
NA TRBJ2-3 NA TRBV7-2 TGTGCCAGCAGCCCCCTTAGGAGGAGGCAGTTAGATACGCAGTATTTT CASSPLRRRQLDTQYF
NA TRBJ2-3 NA TRBV29-1 TGCAGCGGTGTATGGGAGGACTCTAGCACAGATACGCAGTATTTT CSGVWEDSSTDTQYF
TRBD1 TRBJ2-7 NA TRBV20-1 TGCAGTGCTAGAGGGGGACAGGGGGTGCAGTACTTC CSARGGQGVQYF
NA TRBJ1-6 NA TRBV7-9 TGTGCCGGGAGGGGTTCGACGAATTCACCCCTCCACTTT CAGRGSTNSPLHF
NA TRBJ1-2 NA TRBV6-5 TGTGCCAGCAGTAAGAGTAACTATGGCTACACCTTC CASSKSNYGYTF
NA TRBJ2-7 NA TRBV2 TGTGCCGACCGGGGGACTCTCTCCTACGAGCAGTACTTC CADRGTLSYEQYF
NA TRBJ2-7 NA TRBV12-3/TRBV12-4 TGTGCCAGCAGTCCCCATGTCGACGAGCAGTACTTC CASSPHVDEQYF
NA TRBJ2-4 NA TRBV19 TGTGCCAGTAGTATAGAAGAGAGCGCGGACATTCAGTACTTC CASSIEESADIQYF
TRBD1 TRBJ1-6 NA TRBV12-3/TRBV12-4 TGTGCCAGCAGTCCCGGGACAGGGGCCTCACCCCTCCACTTT CASSPGTGASPLHF
NA TRBJ1-2 NA TRBV2 TGTGCCAGCAGGGAGTTTCAGGGCGATGAATTTAACTATGGCTACACCTTC CASREFQGDEFNYGYTF